The sequence of this TCR beta chain was determined in a study of blood T cell repertoires in COVID-19. The method was immunoSEQ multiplex PCR; TCRdb's version includes in-frame clones alone and lacks a portion of them. The sample lists around 99,000 clones, more than 80% occurring once. CDR1 SGHDN and CDR2 FVKESK come from the germline V gene. V was trimmed by 2 bases and J by 4 bases, leaving 12 bases between them. CDR3 size: 14 residues. The sequenced sample was peripheral blood. This sequence originates from a human donor in a cohort sampled during active COVID-19. The rearrangement links TRBV14 to TRBJ2-7; TRBD2 is a possible D gene (5 bases). CDR3 nucleotides: TGTGCCAGCAGCCAAAACCTAGCTCGGTACGAGCAGTACTTC. Translation gives CASSQNLARYEQYF.